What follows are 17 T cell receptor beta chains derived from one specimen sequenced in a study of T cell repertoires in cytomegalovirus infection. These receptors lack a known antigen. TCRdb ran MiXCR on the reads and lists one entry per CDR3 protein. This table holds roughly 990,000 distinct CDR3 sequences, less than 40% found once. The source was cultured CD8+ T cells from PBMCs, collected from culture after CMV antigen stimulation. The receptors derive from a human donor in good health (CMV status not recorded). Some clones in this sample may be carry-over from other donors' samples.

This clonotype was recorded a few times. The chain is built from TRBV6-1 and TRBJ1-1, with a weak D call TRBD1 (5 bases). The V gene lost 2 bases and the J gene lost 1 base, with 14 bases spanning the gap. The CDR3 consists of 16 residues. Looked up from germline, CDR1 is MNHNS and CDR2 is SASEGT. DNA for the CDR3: TGTGCCAGCAGTGAAAGGTATCGAGGGGCGAACACTGAAGCTTTCTTT. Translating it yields CASSERYRGANTEAFF.

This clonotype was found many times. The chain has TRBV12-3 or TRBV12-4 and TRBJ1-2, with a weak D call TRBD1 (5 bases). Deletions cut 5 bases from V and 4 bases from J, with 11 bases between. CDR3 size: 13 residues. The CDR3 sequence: CASSPDSPYGYTF. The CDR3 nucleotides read TGTGCCAGCAGTCCTGACAGTCCCTATGGCTACACCTTC.

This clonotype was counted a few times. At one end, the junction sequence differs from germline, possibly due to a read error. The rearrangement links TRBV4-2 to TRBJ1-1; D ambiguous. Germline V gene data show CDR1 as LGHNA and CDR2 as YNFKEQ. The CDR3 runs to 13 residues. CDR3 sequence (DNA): TGTGCCAGCAGTCAAGTTGTTGGGACTGAAGCTTTCTTT. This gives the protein CASSQVVGTEAFF.

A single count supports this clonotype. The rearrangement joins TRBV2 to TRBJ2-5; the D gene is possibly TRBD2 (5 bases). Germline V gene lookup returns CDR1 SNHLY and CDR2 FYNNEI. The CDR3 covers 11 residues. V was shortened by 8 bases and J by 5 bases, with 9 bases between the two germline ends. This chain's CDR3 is CASLAGETQYF. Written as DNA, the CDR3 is TGTGCCAGCCTGGCGGGTGAGACCCAGTACTTC.

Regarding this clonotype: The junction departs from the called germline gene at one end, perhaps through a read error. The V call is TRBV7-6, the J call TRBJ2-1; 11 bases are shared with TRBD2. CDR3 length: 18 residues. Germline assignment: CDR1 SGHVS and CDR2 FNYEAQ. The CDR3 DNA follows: TGTGCCAACAGCTTTTTCGGACTAGCGGGTTCCACTCACAATGAGCAGTTCTTC. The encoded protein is CANSFFGLAGSTHNEQFF.

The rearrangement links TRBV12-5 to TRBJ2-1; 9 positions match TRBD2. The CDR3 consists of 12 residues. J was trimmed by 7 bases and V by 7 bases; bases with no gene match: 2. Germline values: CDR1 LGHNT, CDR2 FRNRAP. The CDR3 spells CASESGGNEQFF. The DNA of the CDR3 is TGTGCTAGTGAAAGCGGGGGGAATGAGCAGTTCTTC. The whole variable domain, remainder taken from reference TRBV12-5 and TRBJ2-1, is DARVTQTPRHKVTEMGQEVTMRCQPILGHNTVFWYRQTMMQGLELLAYFRNRAPLDDSGMPKDRFSAEMPDATLATLKIQPSEPRDSAVYFCASESGGNEQFFGPGTRLTVL.

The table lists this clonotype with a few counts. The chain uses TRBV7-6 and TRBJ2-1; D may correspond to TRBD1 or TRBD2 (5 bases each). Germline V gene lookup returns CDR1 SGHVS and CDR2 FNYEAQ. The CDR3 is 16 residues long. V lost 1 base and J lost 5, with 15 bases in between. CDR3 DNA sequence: TGTGCCAGCAGCTTAGTCGGGGCCATACTGCACAATGAGCAGTTCTTC. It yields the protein CASSLVGAILHNEQFF.

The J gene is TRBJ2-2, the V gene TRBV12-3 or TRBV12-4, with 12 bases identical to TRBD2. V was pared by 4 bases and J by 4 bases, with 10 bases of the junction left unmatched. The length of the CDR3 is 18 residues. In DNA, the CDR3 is TGTGCCAGCAGTTCCAATGTCGTGACTAGCGGGGGCACCGGGGAGCTGTTTTTT. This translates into CASSSNVVTSGGTGELFF.

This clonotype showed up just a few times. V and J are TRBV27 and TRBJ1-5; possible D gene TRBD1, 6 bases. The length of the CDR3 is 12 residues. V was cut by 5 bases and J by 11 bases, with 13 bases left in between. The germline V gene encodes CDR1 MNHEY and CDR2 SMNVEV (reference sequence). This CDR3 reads CASSPLQGAQHF. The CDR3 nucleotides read TGTGCCAGCAGTCCCCTACAGGGTGCCCAGCATTTT.

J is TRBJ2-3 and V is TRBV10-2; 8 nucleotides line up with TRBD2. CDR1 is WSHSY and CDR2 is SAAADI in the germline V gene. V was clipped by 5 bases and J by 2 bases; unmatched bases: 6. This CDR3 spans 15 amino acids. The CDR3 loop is CASSPAAGVTDTQYF. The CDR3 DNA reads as TGCGCCAGCAGTCCCGCAGCGGGGGTCACAGATACGCAGTATTTT.

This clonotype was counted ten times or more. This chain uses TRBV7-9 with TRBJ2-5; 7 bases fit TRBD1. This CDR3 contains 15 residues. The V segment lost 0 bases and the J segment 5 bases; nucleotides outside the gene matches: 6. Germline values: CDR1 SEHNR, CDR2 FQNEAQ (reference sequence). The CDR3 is CASSLAAGGEETQYF. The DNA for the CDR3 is TGTGCCAGCAGCTTAGCAGCAGGGGGAGAGGAGACCCAGTACTTC.

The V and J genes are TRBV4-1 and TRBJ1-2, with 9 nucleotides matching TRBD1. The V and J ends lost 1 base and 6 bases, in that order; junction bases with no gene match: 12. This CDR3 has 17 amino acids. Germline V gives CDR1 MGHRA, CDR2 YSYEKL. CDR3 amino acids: CASSQVARDRAFDGYTF. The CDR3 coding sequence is TGCGCCAGCAGCCAAGTAGCCCGGGACAGGGCTTTTGATGGCTACACCTTC.

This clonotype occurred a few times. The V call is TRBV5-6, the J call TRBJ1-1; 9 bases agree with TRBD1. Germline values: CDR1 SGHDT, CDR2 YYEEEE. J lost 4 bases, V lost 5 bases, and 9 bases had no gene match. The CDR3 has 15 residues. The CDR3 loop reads CASRTDRGSSTEAFF. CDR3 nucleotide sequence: TGTGCCAGCAGAACGGACAGGGGTTCTAGCACTGAAGCTTTCTTT. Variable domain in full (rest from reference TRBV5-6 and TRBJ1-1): DAGVTQSPTHLIKTRGQQVTLRCSPKSGHDTVSWYQQALGQGPQFIFQYYEEEERQRGNFPDRFSGHQFPNYSSELNVNALLLGDSALYLCASRTDRGSSTEAFFGQGTRLTVV.

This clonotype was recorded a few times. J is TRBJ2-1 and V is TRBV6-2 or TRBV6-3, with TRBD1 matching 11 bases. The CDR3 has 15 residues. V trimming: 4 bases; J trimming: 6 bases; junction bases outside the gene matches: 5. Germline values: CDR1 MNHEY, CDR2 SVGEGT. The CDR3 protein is CASSLGQGGINEQFF. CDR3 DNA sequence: TGTGCCAGCAGTTTGGGACAGGGGGGGATCAATGAGCAGTTCTTC.

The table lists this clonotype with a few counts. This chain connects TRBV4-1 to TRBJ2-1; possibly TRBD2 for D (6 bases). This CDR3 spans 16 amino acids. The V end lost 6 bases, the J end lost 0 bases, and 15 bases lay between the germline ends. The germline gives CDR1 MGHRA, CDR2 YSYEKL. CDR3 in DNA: TGCGCCAGCAGTCCCCTTAGCGGCTACTCCTACAATGAGCAGTTCTTC. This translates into CASSPLSGYSYNEQFF.

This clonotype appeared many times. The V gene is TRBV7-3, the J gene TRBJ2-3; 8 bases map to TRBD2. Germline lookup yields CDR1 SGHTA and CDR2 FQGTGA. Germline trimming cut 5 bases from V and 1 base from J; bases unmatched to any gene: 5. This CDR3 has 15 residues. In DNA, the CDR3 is TGTGCCAGCAGCCCCGGGGGGGCGGGCACAGATACGCAGTATTTT. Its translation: CASSPGGAGTDTQYF.

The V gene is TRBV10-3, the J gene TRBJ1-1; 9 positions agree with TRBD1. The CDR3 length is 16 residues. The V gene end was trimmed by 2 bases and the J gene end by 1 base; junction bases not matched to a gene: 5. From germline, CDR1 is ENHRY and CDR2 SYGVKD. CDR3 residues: CAISERSQGANTEAFF. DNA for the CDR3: TGTGCCATCAGTGAGCGATCACAGGGGGCGAACACTGAAGCTTTCTTT.